What follows describes a single TCR beta chain. What this receptor recognizes is not known. It has no much larger one-base neighbor in the sample; base qualities were not kept. The CDR3 runs 18 amino acids, cysteine and phenylalanine included. The kept DNA is CDR3 alone, 54 bases in frame from the first base. Sequences LNHDA (CDR1) and SQIVND (CDR2) are obtained from the germline V gene (reference sequence). V is shortened by 2 bases, J by 8 bases, and the region joining them spans 25 bases. The sample's time point label, in plain terms: blood 2 weeks post-SBRT. This sample's treatment or condition label indicates: 15 Gy SBRT to primary tumor, nephrectomy 4 weeks later. To track tumor-enriched clonotypes, serial peripheral blood was sampled from radiation-treated patients at baseline and at 2 weeks and 4 weeks after SBRT. Every patient had renal cell carcinoma of clear cell pathology. The QIAamp DNA Blood Mini Kit (Qiagen) was used to prepare genomic DNA for TCR sequencing. The analyses included only samples that passed all quality control checks.

Following the manufacturer's recommendations, the immunoSEQ kit was used to generate TCR beta libraries from genomic DNA. For library preparation, a first multiplex PCR was performed with proprietary primers, followed by a second PCR in which unique barcodes were added, and bead cleanups were performed after each round. Each sample batch included a kit-provided positive control reaction and a negative control reaction. The final libraries were assessed on an Agilent 4200 TapeStation D1000 ScreenTape, pooled by volume, and quantified by qPCR. Sequencing was performed on an Illumina NextSeq500 using a MidOutput 150-cycle cartridge, with 156 Read1 cycles, 15 Index1 cycles, and the kit custom primers. The pooled library was loaded at approximately 1 pM, with an approximately 20% PhiX control spiked in. Per the source publication's procedure: Vendor-processed data were analyzed in R, and a clonotype was defined as all T cells sharing the same CDR3 nucleotide sequence. For clone abundance analyses, frequencies were normalized to the 10,000 most abundant clones per sample. Before analysis, public T cell clones were removed, and these numbered fewer than six per sample on average. An abundance difference of at least 32-fold between compartments was the criterion for calling clonotypes tumor-enriched or baseline blood-enriched. A beta-binomial differential abundance model was used to identify clonotypes that were expanded or contracted between blood time points. Tumor-blood repertoire similarity was measured with the Baroni-Urbani and Buser coefficient, and group comparisons used two-tailed Wilcoxon tests in R. The table comes from immuneACCESS by way of TCRdb, which keeps in-frame sequences with V and J called. Part of the clones is missing from these tables; in studies checked, under half for an unresolved V gene and the rest for unknown reasons. V, J and clone size reflect that table, while D and trimming were determined from the DNA. The sample table holds about 130,000 clones, of which over 75% were seen once. Approximately 2% of the sample lies in the top ten.

The sample originates from a study of radiation and T cells in renal cell carcinoma (dated by TCRdb to 2018 to 2021). In the study overall: Samples were obtained from a clinical trial, in which 15 Gy stereotactic body radiation therapy was delivered to primary renal cell carcinomas and nephrectomy was performed 4 weeks later. In total, approximately 51 samples, comprising roughly 25 tumors and some 27 peripheral blood samples, were subjected to TCR beta sequencing. A total of about 3.8 million unique CDR3 nucleotide sequences, encoding roughly 3,000,000 unique CDR3 amino acid sequences, were found across all 50 or so samples.

What the authors observed across the whole study: With a single-armed trial design, the study had no way to address how radiation dose or scheduling affects the TCR repertoire. Because pretreatment tumor biopsies were not available, the baseline intratumoral presence of clonotypes could not be determined. Tracking of blood repertoire dynamics stopped at approximately four weeks after treatment, with no follow-up past that point. In blood, the top tumor clonotypes increased between baseline and 2 weeks post-radiation and then shrank by 4 weeks, which suggests that tumor-resident clones expanded only transiently.

Sequenced here: blood, sampled from a patient whose treatment included radiotherapy and nephrectomy. The rearranged segments are TRBV19 and TRBJ2-1; the D segment might be TRBD1 or TRBD2, since each matches 5 bases. The origin of this receptor is a woman aged 55-70 years with renal cell carcinoma. The nucleotide sequence is TGTGCCAGTAGTATATCCCCTTCGAGAGGGCCTTGGGGCCATGAGCAGTTCTTC. It codes for CASSISPSRGPWGHEQFF.